The 19 T cell receptor beta chains given below trace back to one sample, sequenced in a study of blood T cell repertoires in COVID-19. Clones were sequenced by immunoSEQ multiplex PCR, and TCRdb holds only the in-frame ones, with some missing. Here the sample spans 130,000 to 150,000 clones, approximately 91% being singletons. Sequences were obtained from peripheral blood. These receptors all stem from a human donor in a cohort sampled during active COVID-19.

The chain carries TRBV28 and TRBJ1-6; D not certain. The CDR3 is made up of 18 amino acids. Germline V gene lookup returns CDR1 MDHEN and CDR2 SYDVKM. Trimming cost V 2 bases and J 0 bases, with 14 bases left between them. In DNA, the CDR3 is TGTGCCAGCAGTTTAGTGGGAGAGGTGAGCTCCTATAATTCACCCCTCCACTTT. This gives the protein CASSLVGEVSSYNSPLHF. Based on the CDR3 plus reference TRBV28 and TRBJ1-6, the full variable domain is DVKVTQSSRYLVKRTGEKVFLECVQDMDHENMFWYRQDPGLGLRLIYFSYDVKMKEKGDIPEGYSVSREKKERFSLILESASTNQTSMYLCASSLVGEVSSYNSPLHFGNGTRLTVT.

The genes are TRBV7-8 and TRBJ2-3, with D possibly being TRBD1 (5 bases). V was pared by 1 base and J by 2 bases, with 13 bases between. Germline V CDR1 and CDR2: SGHVS, FQNEAQ. The CDR3 contains 16 residues. The CDR3 here is CASSLVRGGYTDTQYF. Here the CDR3 DNA reads TGTGCCAGCAGCTTAGTAAGGGGCGGATACACAGATACGCAGTATTTT.

This chain links TRBV29-1 with TRBJ2-1; 8 nucleotides align to TRBD1. The CDR3 consists of 15 residues. The germline gives CDR1 SQVTM, CDR2 ANQGSEA. After removal of 6 bases from V and 2 bases from J, the junction contained 9 bases not matched to a gene. DNA of the CDR3: TGCAGCGTCAGAGCCGGGACAGGACCCTACAATGAGCAGTTCTTC. Its protein product is CSVRAGTGPYNEQFF.

The chain couples TRBV7-3 to TRBJ2-2, with D tentatively TRBD1 (6 bases). Trimming took off 6 bases at V and 5 bases at J, with 10 bases between the two ends. This CDR3 is built from 13 residues. Germline V gene lookup returns CDR1 SGHTA and CDR2 FQGTGA. The DNA of the CDR3 is TGTGCCAGCAGAACAGGGTCTACCGGGGAGCTGTTTTTT. Its protein is CASRTGSTGELFF. The whole variable domain, filled in from reference TRBV7-3 and TRBJ2-2, reads GAGVSQTPSNKVTEKGKYVELRCDPISGHTALYWYRQSLGQGPEFLIYFQGTGAADDSGLPNDRFFAVRPEGSVSTLKIQRTERGDSAVYLCASRTGSTGELFFGEGSRLTVL.

J is TRBJ1-2 and V is TRBV7-2, with D possibly TRBD1 on 6 matching bases. This CDR3 has 14 amino acids. The V gene lost 2 bases and the J gene lost 5 bases, with 12 bases spanning the gap. In germline, CDR1 is SGHTA, CDR2 FQGNSA. The CDR3 region is CASSLMGARYGYTF. CDR3 sequence (DNA): TGTGCCAGCAGCTTAATGGGGGCGCGGTATGGCTACACCTTC.

The rearrangement links TRBV13 to TRBJ2-7; tentatively, D is TRBD2 (6 bases). Trimming removed 5 bases from V and 0 bases from J, with 23 bases in between. This CDR3 has 18 amino acids. CDR1 and CDR2 from the germline V gene are PRHDT and FYEKMQ (reference sequence). DNA for the CDR3: TGTGCCAGCAGCCCACGAGGCGGGAAACTCCCGAGCTCCTACGAGCAGTACTTC. Translated, it gives CASSPRGGKLPSSYEQYF.

The chain joins TRBV19 to TRBJ1-3; tentative D call: TRBD1 (6 bases). This CDR3 region has 17 residues. Germline V lookup: CDR1 LNHDA, CDR2 SQIVND (reference sequence). V was cut by 3 bases and J by 0 bases, with 15 bases left in between. The CDR3 coding sequence is TGTGCCAGTAGTATCACGCAGGGGACGCCCTCTGGAAACACCATATATTTT. Its translation: CASSITQGTPSGNTIYF.

The genes are TRBV11-2 and TRBJ2-5; 12 bases match TRBD2. Losses at the gene ends were 2 bases for V and 4 bases for J; bases not matched to a gene: 11. CDR3 length equals 18 residues. Germline-derived CDR1 and CDR2 are SGHAT and FQNNGV. Written as DNA, the CDR3 is TGTGCCAGCAGCTTAATCCGGGCCCTAGCGGGAGGGGTAGAGACCCAGTACTTC. Protein: CASSLIRALAGGVETQYF.

The chain joins TRBV18 to TRBJ2-5; TRBD1 matches 8 bases. With 3 bases clipped from V and 3 bases from J, the junction kept 6 bases outside the gene matches. This CDR3 is built from 15 residues. Germline V lookup: CDR1 KGHSH, CDR2 LQKENI. The CDR3 DNA follows: TGTGCCAGCTCACCGCGACAGGGGTCCAAAGAGACCCAGTACTTC. Protein product: CASSPRQGSKETQYF.

This chain connects TRBV19 to TRBJ1-5; D is unclear. The V and J ends lost 2 bases and 3 bases respectively, with 11 bases between them. Germline assignment: CDR1 LNHDA and CDR2 SQIVND (reference sequence). The CDR3 is 15 amino acids. The CDR3 coding sequence is TGTGCCAGTAGTATACAGGACTACTACAATCAGCCCCAGCATTTT. Protein sequence: CASSIQDYYNQPQHF.

The V gene is TRBV28, the J gene TRBJ1-2; tentative D call: TRBD1 (5 bases). The CDR3 is made up of 13 amino acids. With 6 bases removed from V and 6 bases from J, the gap between germline ends came to 14 bases. Germline V gene sequence: CDR1 MDHEN, CDR2 SYDVKM. CDR3 amino acids: CASRSGGTHGYTF. The CDR3 DNA reads TGTGCCAGCAGGTCCGGAGGGACCCATGGCTACACCTTC.

The rearrangement uses TRBV7-8 and TRBJ1-3; the D gene is possibly TRBD1 (6 bases). The CDR3 length is 17 residues. Trimming took 6 bases from V and 0 from J, leaving 18 bases between them. From germline, CDR1 is SGHVS and CDR2 FQNEAQ. For the CDR3, the DNA is TGTGCCAGCAGTGAGGGGGGGACACTACACTCTGGAAACACCATATATTTT. It codes for CASSEGGTLHSGNTIYF. The variable domain in full, with the rest retrieved from reference TRBV7-8 and TRBJ1-3, is GAGVSQSPRYKVAKRGQDVALRCDPISGHVSLFWYQQALGQGPEFLTYFQNEAQLDKSGLPSDRFFAERPEGSVSTLKIQRTQQEDSAVYLCASSEGGTLHSGNTIYFGEGSWLTVV.

The chain is built from TRBV18 and TRBJ1-3; no firm D call. The V end was cut by 3 bases, the J end by 3 bases, with 12 bases between. Germline V CDR1 and CDR2: KGHSH, LQKENI. The CDR3 length is 15 residues. CDR3 coding DNA: TGTGCCAGCTCACCCACCTCGGGTCGTGGAAACACCATATATTTT. Translation: CASSPTSGRGNTIYF.

This clone appeared a single time. Here the CDR3 DNA reads TGTGCCACCCAAAAGGACGCGGGGGGCTACACCTTC. Translating it yields CATQKDAGGYTF. V usage is TRBV12-3 or TRBV12-4 and J usage is TRBJ1-2; D not resolved. V was shortened by 10 bases and J by 8 bases, with 17 bases between the two germline ends. This CDR3 has 12 residues.

The chain has TRBV19 and TRBJ1-1, with 7 positions matching TRBD1. Looked up from germline, CDR1 is LNHDA and CDR2 is SQIVND (reference sequence). The length of the CDR3 is 15 residues. The junction had 5 bases not matched to a gene; V was cut back by 3 bases and J by 1 base. Here the CDR3 reads CASSIAGTENTEAFF. For the CDR3, the DNA is TGTGCCAGTAGTATTGCAGGGACAGAGAACACTGAAGCTTTCTTT.

The chain has TRBV7-2 and TRBJ1-5; weak D call: TRBD1 (6 bases). V was pared by 5 bases and J by 3 bases, with 14 bases between. Germline V gives CDR1 SGHTA, CDR2 FQGNSA. The length of the CDR3 is 15 residues. CDR3 in DNA: TGTGCCAGCAGCCAGGAGGCAGGGGTCAATCAGCCCCAGCATTTT. Protein sequence: CASSQEAGVNQPQHF. Looking up the rest from reference TRBV7-2 and TRBJ1-5 gives the full variable domain: GAGVSQSPSNKVTEKGKDVELRCDPISGHTALYWYRQSLGQGLEFLIYFQGNSAPDKSGLPSDRFSAERTGGSVSTLTIQRTQQEDSAVYLCASSQEAGVNQPQHFGDGTRLSIL.

The rearrangement joins TRBV6-4 to TRBJ1-2; no definite D call. Germline CDR1 MRHNA, CDR2 SNTAGT. The CDR3 runs 15 residues. Deletions cut 5 bases from V and 2 bases from J, with 15 bases between. Here the CDR3 DNA reads TGTGCCAGCAGTCCCGACGCGGTGGTAAACTATGGCTACACCTTC. It translates to CASSPDAVVNYGYTF.

The chain combines TRBV5-1 with TRBJ2-7; 7 nucleotides line up with TRBD1. The CDR3 sequence is 17 residues long. CDR1 and CDR2 from the germline V gene are SGHRS and YFSETQ. V was clipped by 3 bases and J by 0 bases; unmatched bases: 12. CDR3 in DNA: TGCGCCAGCAGCTCCTACCTTATAGGGGGCTACTCCTACGAGCAGTACTTC. As protein: CASSSYLIGGYSYEQYF.

The chain employs TRBV27 and TRBJ2-7; 8 bases are shared with TRBD2. The J segment lost 7 bases and the V segment lost 1 base, leaving 9 bases of the junction unmatched. The CDR3 has 15 amino acids. CDR1 MNHEY and CDR2 SMNVEV come from the germline V gene (reference sequence). CDR3 DNA sequence: TGTGCCAGCAGTTTATATCCCCCCGGGAGGGGGGAGCAGTACTTC. It codes for CASSLYPPGRGEQYF.